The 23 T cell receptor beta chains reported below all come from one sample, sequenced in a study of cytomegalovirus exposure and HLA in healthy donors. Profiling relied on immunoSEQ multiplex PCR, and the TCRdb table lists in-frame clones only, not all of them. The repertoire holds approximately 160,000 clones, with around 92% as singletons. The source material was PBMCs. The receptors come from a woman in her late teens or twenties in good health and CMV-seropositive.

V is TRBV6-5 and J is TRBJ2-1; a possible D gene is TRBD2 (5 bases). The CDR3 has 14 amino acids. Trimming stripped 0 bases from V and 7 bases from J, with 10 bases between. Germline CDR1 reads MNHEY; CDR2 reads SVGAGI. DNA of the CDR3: TGTGCCAGCAGTTACTCGGGAGCAAGTAATGAGCAGTTCTTC. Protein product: CASSYSGASNEQFF.

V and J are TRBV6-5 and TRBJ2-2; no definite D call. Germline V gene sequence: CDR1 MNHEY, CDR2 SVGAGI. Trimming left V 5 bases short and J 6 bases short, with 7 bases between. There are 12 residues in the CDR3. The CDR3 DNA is TGTGCCAGCAGTCCGGTGGCCGGGGAGCTGTTTTTT. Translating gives CASSPVAGELFF.

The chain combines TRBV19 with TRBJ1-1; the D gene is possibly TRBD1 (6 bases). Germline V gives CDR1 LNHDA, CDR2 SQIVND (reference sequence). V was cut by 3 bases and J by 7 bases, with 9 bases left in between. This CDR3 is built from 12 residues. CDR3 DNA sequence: TGTGCCAGTAGTATGTGGGGGCGTGAAGCTTTCTTT. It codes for CASSMWGREAFF. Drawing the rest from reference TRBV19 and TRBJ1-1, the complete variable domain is DGGITQSPKYLFRKEGQNVTLSCEQNLNHDAMYWYRQDPGQGLRLIYYSQIVNDFQKGDIAEGYSVSREKKESFPLTVTSAQKNPTAFYLCASSMWGREAFFGQGTRLTVV.

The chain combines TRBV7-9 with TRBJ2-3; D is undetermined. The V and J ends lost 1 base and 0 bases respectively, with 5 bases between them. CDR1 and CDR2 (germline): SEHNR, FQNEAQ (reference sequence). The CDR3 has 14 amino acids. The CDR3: CASSLVISTDTQYF. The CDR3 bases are TGTGCCAGCAGCTTAGTTATTAGCACAGATACGCAGTATTTT.

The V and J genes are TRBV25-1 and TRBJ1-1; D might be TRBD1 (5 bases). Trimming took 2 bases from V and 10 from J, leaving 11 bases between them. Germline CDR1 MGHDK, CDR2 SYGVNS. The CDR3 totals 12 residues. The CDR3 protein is CASSEGGGRAFF. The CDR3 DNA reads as TGTGCCAGCAGTGAAGGGGGGGGAAGAGCTTTCTTT.

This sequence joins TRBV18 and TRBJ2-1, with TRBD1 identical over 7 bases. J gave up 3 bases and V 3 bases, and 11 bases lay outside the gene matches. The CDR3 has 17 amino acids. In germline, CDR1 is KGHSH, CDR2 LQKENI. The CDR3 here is CASSPAPGTEGYNEQFF. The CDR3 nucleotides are TGTGCCAGCTCACCCGCCCCCGGGACAGAAGGCTACAATGAGCAGTTCTTC.

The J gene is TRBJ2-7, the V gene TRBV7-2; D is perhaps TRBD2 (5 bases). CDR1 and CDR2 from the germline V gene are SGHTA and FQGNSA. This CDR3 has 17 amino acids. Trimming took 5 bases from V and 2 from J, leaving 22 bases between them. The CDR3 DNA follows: TGTGCCAGCAGCCCACCAATGAGGGCTATGGTTCCCTACGAGCAGTACTTC. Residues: CASSPPMRAMVPYEQYF.

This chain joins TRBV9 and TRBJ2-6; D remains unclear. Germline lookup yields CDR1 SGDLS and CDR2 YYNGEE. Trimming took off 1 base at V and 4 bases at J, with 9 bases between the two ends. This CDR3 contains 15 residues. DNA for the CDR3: TGTGCCAGCAGCGTAATGGCAGGAGGGGCCAACGTCCTGACTTTC. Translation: CASSVMAGGANVLTF.

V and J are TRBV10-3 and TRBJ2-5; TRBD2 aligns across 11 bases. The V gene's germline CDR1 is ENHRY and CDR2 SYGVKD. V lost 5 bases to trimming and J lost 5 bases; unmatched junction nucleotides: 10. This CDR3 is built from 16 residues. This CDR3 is CAISRTSGSDLETQYF. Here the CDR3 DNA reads TGTGCCATCAGTCGTACTAGCGGGAGTGATTTGGAGACCCAGTACTTC.

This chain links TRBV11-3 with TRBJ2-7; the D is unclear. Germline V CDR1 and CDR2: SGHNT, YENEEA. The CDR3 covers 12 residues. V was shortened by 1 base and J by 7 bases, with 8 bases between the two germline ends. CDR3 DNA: TGTGCCAGCAGCTTAGGCTCTAGGGAGCAGTACTTC. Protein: CASSLGSREQYF.

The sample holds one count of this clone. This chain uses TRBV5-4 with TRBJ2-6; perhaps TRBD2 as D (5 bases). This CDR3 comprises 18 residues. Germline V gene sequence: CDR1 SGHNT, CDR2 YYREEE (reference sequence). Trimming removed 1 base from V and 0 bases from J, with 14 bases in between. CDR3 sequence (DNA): TGTGCCAGCAGCTTGCGGGTCGGGGTAAGCTCTGGGGCCAACGTCCTGACTTTC. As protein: CASSLRVGVSSGANVLTF. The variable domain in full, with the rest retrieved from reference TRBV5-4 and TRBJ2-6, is ETGVTQSPTHLIKTRGQQVTLRCSSQSGHNTVSWYQQALGQGPQFIFQYYREEENGRGNFPPRFSGLQFPNYSSELNVNALELDDSALYLCASSLRVGVSSGANVLTFGAGSRLTVL.

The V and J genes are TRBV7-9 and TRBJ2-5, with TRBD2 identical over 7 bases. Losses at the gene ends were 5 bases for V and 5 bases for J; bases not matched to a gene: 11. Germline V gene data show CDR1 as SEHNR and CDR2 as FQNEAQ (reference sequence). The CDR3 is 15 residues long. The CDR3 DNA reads TGTGCCAGCAGCGCCCCTCGACGGGAGGTGGAGACCCAGTACTTC. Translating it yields CASSAPRREVETQYF.

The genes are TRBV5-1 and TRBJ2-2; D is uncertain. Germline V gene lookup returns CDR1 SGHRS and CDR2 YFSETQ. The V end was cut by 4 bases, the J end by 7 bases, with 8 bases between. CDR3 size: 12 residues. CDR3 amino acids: CASSHQYGELFF. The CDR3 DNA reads TGCGCCAGCAGCCACCAGTACGGGGAGCTGTTTTTT.

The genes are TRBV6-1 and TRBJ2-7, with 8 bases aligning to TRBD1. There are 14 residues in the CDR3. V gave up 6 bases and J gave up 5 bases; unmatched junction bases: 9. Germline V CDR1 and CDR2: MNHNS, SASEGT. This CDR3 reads CASRVRQGIHEQYF. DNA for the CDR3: TGTGCCAGCAGGGTTCGACAGGGGATCCACGAGCAGTACTTC.

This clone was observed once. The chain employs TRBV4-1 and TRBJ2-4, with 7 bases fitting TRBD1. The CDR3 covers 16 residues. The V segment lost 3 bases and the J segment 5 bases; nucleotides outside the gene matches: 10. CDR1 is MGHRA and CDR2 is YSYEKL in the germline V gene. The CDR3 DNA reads TGCGCCAGCAGCCACGTAACCCGGGACAGACAAAACATTCAGTACTTC. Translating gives CASSHVTRDRQNIQYF.

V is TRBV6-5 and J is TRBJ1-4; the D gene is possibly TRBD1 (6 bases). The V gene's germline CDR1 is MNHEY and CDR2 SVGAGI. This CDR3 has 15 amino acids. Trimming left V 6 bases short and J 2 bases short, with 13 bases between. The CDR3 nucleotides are TGTGCCAGCAGCCCGCGGACAGTTACTAATGAAAAACTGTTTTTT. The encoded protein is CASSPRTVTNEKLFF.

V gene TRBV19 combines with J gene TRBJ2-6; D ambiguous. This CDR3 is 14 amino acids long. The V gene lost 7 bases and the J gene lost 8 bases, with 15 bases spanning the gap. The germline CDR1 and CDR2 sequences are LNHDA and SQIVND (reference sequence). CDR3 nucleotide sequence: TGTGCCAGTACTCAGGCTTTCCGGACCAACGTCCTGACTTTC. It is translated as CASTQAFRTNVLTF.

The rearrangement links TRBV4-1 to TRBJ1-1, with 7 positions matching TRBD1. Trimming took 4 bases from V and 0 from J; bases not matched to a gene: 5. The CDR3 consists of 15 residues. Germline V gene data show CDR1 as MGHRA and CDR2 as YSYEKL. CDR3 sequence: CASSPGTAMNTEAFF. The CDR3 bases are TGCGCCAGCAGCCCAGGGACAGCTATGAACACTGAAGCTTTCTTT.

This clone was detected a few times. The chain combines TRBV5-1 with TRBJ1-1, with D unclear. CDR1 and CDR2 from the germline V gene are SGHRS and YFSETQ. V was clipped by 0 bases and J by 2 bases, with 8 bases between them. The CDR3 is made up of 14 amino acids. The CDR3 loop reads CASSLVHPNTEAFF. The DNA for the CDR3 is TGCGCCAGCAGCTTGGTACACCCAAACACTGAAGCTTTCTTT.

The CDR3 protein is CASSSYGRAYEQYF. DNA for the CDR3: TGTGCCAGCAGCTCCTACGGGAGGGCCTACGAGCAGTACTTC. The chain has TRBV7-2 and TRBJ2-7, with 8 nucleotides matching TRBD2. This CDR3 contains 14 residues. Looked up from germline, CDR1 is SGHTA and CDR2 is FQGNSA. The V and J ends lost 4 bases and 2 bases, in that order; junction bases with no gene match: 4.

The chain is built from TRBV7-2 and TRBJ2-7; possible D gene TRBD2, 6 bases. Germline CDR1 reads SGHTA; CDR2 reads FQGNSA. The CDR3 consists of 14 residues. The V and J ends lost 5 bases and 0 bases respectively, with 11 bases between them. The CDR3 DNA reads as TGTGCCAGCAGCGGGACTGAAAGCTCCTACGAGCAGTACTTC. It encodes CASSGTESSYEQYF.

The CDR3 nucleotides read TGCGCCAGCAGCCGCCGGAGGAGGAAATACTACGAGCAGTACTTC. Translation gives CASSRRRRKYYEQYF. The gene calls are TRBV4-1 and TRBJ2-7; possible D gene TRBD2, 5 bases. V shed 4 bases and J shed 3 bases, with 16 bases lying between them. The CDR3 has 15 residues. Germline CDR1 reads MGHRA; CDR2 reads YSYEKL.

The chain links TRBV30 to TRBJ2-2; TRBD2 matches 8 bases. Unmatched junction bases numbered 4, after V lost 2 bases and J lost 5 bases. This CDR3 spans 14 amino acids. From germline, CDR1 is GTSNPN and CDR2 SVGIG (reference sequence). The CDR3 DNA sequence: TGTGCCTGGAGTAAGGGCGGGGGGACCGGGGAGCTGTTTTTT. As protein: CAWSKGGGTGELFF.